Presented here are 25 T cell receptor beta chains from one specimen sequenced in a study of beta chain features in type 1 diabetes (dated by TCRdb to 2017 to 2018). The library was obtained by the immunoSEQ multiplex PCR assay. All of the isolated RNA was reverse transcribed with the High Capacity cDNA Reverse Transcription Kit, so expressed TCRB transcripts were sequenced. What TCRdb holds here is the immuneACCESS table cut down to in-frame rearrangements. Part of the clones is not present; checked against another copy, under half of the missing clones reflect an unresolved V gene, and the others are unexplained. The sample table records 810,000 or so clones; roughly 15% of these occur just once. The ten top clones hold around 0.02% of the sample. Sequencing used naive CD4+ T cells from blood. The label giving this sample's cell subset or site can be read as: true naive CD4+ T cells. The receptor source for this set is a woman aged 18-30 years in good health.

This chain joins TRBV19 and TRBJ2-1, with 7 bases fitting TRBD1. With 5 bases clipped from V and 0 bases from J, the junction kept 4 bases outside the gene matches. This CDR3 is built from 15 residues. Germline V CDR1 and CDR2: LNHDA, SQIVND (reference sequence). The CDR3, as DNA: TGTGCCAGTAGTCGACAGGGTGGCTCCTACAATGAGCAGTTCTTC. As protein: CASSRQGGSYNEQFF.

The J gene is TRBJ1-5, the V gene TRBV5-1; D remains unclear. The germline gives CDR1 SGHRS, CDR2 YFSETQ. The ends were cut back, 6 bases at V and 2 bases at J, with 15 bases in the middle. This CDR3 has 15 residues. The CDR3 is CASKVRSGGNQPQHF. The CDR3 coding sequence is TGCGCCAGCAAGGTCAGATCTGGGGGCAATCAGCCCCAGCATTTT.

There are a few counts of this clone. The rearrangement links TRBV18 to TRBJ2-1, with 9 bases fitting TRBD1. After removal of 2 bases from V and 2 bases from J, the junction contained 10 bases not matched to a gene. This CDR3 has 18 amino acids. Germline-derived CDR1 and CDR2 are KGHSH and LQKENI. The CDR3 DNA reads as TGTGCCAGCTCACCAAACAGGGGGCATAGCTTCGCCTACAATGAGCAGTTCTTC. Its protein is CASSPNRGHSFAYNEQFF.

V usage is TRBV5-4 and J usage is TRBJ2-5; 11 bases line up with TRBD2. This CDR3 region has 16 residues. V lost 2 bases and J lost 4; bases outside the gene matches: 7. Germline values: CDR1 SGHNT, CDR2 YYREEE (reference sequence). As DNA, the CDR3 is TGTGCCAGCAGCTTCAGGGTAGCGGGAGGGTTAGAGACCCAGTACTTC. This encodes CASSFRVAGGLETQYF. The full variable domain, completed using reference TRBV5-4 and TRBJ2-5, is ETGVTQSPTHLIKTRGQQVTLRCSSQSGHNTVSWYQQALGQGPQFIFQYYREEENGRGNFPPRFSGLQFPNYSSELNVNALELDDSALYLCASSFRVAGGLETQYFGPGTRLLVL.

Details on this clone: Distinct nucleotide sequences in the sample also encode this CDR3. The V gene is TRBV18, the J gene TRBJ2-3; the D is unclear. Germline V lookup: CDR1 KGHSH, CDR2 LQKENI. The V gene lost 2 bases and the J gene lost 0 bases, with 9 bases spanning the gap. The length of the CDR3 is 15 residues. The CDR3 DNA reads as TGTGCCAGCTCACCAAGGACCGATAGCACAGATACGCAGTATTTT. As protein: CASSPRTDSTDTQYF.

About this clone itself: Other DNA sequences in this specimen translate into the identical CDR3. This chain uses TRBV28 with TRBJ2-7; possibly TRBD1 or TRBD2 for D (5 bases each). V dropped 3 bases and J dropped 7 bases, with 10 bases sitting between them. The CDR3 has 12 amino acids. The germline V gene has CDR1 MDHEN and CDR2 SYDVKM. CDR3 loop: CASSLRGREQYF. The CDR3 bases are TGTGCCAGCAGTTTGAGGGGTCGTGAGCAGTACTTC. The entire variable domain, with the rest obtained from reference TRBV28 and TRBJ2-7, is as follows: DVKVTQSSRYLVKRTGEKVFLECVQDMDHENMFWYRQDPGLGLRLIYFSYDVKMKEKGDIPEGYSVSREKKERFSLILESASTNQTSMYLCASSLRGREQYFGPGTRLTVT.

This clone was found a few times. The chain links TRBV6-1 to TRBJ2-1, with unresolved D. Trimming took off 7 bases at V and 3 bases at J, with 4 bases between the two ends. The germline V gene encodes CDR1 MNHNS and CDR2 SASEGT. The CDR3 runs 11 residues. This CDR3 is CASTDYNEQFF. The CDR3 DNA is TGTGCCAGCACAGACTACAATGAGCAGTTCTTC.

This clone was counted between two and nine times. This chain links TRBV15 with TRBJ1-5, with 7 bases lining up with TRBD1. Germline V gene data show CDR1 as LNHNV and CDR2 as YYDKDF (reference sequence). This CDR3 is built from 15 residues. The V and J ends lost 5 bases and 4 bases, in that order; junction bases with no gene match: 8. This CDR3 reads CATSEWGQLNQPQHF. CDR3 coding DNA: TGTGCCACCAGCGAATGGGGACAGCTTAATCAGCCCCAGCATTTT.

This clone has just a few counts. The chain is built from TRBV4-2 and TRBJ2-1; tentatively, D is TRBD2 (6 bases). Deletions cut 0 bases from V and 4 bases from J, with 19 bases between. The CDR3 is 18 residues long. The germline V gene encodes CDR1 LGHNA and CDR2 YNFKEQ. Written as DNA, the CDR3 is TGTGCCAGCAGCCAAGAGGGGATTCGGCTAGCGAGGTACAATGAGCAGTTCTTC. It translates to CASSQEGIRLARYNEQFF.

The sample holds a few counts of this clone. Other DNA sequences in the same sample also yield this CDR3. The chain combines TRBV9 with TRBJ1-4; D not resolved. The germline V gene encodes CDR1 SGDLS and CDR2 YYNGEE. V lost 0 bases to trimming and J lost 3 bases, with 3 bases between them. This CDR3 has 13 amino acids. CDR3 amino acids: CASSVGANEKLFF. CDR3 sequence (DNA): TGTGCCAGCAGCGTAGGAGCTAATGAAAAACTGTTTTTT.

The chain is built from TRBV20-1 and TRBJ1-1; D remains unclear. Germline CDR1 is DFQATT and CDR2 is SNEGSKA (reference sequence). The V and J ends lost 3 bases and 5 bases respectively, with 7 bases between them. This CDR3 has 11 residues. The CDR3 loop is CSASTPTEAFF. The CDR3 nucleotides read TGCAGTGCTAGCACCCCGACTGAAGCTTTCTTT.

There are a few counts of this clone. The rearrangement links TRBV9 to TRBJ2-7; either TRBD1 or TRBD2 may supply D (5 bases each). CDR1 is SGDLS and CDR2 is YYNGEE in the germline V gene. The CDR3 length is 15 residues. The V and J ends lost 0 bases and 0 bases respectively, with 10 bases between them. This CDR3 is CASSVEAGSSYEQYF. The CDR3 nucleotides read TGTGCCAGCAGCGTAGAGGCAGGGAGCTCCTACGAGCAGTACTTC. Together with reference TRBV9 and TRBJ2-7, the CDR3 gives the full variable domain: DSGVTQTPKHLITATGQRVTLRCSPRSGDLSVYWYQQSLDQGLQFLIQYYNGEERAKGNILERFSAQQFPDLHSELNLSSLELGDSALYFCASSVEAGSSYEQYFGPGTRLTVT.

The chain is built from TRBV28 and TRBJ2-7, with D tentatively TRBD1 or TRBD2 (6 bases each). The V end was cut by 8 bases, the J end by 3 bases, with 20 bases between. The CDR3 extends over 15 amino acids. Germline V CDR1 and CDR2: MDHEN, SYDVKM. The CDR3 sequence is CASAPGGDMLYEQYF. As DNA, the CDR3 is TGTGCCAGCGCCCCCGGCGGGGACATGCTCTACGAGCAGTACTTC. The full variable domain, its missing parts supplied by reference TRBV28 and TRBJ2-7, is DVKVTQSSRYLVKRTGEKVFLECVQDMDHENMFWYRQDPGLGLRLIYFSYDVKMKEKGDIPEGYSVSREKKERFSLILESASTNQTSMYLCASAPGGDMLYEQYFGPGTRLTVT.

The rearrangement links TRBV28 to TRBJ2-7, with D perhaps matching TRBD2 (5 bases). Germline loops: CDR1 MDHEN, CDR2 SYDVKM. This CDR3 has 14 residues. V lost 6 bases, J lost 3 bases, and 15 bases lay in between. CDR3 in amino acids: CASSPPHGNYEQYF. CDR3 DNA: TGTGCCAGCAGCCCCCCACACGGGAACTACGAGCAGTACTTC. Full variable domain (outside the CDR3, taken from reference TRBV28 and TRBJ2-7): DVKVTQSSRYLVKRTGEKVFLECVQDMDHENMFWYRQDPGLGLRLIYFSYDVKMKEKGDIPEGYSVSREKKERFSLILESASTNQTSMYLCASSPPHGNYEQYFGPGTRLTVT.

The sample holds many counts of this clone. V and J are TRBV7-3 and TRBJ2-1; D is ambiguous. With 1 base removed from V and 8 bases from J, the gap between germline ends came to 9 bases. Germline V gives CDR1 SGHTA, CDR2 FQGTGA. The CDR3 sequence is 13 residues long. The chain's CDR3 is CASSLSRLDEQFF. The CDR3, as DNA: TGTGCCAGCAGCTTAAGTCGTCTAGATGAGCAGTTCTTC. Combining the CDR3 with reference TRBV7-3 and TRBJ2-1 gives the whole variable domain GAGVSQTPSNKVTEKGKYVELRCDPISGHTALYWYRQSLGQGPEFLIYFQGTGAADDSGLPNDRFFAVRPEGSVSTLKIQRTERGDSAVYLCASSLSRLDEQFFGPGTRLTVL.

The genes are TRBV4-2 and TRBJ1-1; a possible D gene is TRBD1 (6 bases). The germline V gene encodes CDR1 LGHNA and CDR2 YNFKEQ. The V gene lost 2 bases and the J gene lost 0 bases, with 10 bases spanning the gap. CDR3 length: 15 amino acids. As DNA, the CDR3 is TGTGCCAGCAGCCAATCACAGGGATTGAACACTGAAGCTTTCTTT. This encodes CASSQSQGLNTEAFF.

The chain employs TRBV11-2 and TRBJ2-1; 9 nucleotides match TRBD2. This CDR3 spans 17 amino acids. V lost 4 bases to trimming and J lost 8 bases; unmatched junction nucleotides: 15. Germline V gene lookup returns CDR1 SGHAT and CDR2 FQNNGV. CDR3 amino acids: CASSSLDRESGRHEQFF. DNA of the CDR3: TGTGCCAGCAGCTCACTAGACAGGGAGAGCGGGAGGCATGAGCAGTTCTTC. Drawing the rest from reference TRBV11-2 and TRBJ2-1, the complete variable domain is EAGVAQSPRYKIIEKRQSVAFWCNPISGHATLYWYQQILGQGPKLLIQFQNNGVVDDSQLPKDRFSAERLKGVDSTLKIQPAKLEDSAVYLCASSSLDRESGRHEQFFGPGTRLTVL.

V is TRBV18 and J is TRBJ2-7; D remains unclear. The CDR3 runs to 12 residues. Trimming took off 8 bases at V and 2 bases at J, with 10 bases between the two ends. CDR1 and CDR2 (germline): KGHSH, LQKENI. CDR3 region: CASAAGPYEQYF. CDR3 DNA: TGTGCCAGCGCAGCCGGGCCCTACGAGCAGTACTTC.

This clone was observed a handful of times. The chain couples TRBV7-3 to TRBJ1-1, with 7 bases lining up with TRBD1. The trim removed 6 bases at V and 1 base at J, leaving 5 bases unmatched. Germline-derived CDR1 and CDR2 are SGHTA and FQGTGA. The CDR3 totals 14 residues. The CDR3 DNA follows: TGTGCCAGCAGACGAGACAGGGAGAACACTGAAGCTTTCTTT. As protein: CASRRDRENTEAFF.

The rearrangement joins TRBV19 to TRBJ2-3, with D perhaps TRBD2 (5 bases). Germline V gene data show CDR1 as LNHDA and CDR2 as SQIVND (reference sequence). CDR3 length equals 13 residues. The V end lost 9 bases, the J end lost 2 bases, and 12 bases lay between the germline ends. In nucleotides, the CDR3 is TGTGCCAGCAAGGCTAGCTACACAGATACGCAGTATTTT. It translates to CASKASYTDTQYF. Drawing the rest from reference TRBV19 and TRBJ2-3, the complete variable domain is DGGITQSPKYLFRKEGQNVTLSCEQNLNHDAMYWYRQDPGQGLRLIYYSQIVNDFQKGDIAEGYSVSREKKESFPLTVTSAQKNPTAFYLCASKASYTDTQYFGPGTRLTVL.

CDR3 DNA: TGTGCCAGCAGCCAAGGGCAACTGAACACCGGGGAGCTGTTTTTT. Translated: CASSQGQLNTGELFF. The chain has TRBV4-2 and TRBJ2-2; no clear D gene. This CDR3 comprises 15 residues. V was shortened by 1 base and J by 1 base, with 7 bases between the two germline ends. Germline loops: CDR1 LGHNA, CDR2 YNFKEQ.

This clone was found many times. The CDR3 DNA follows: TGCGCCAGCAGCCAAGATCTGAGGGAAGGCTACACCTTC. Protein sequence: CASSQDLREGYTF. This rearrangement joins TRBV4-3 to TRBJ1-2; D not certain. CDR1 and CDR2 (germline): LGHNA, YSLEER. CDR3 length: 13 residues. V lost 0 bases, J lost 8 bases, and 10 bases lay in between.

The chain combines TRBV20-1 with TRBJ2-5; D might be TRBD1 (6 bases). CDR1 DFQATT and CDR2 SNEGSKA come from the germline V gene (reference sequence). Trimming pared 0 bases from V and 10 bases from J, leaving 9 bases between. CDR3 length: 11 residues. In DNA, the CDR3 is TGCAGTGCTAGAGATAAAGGGGGCCAGTACTTC. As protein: CSARDKGGQYF.

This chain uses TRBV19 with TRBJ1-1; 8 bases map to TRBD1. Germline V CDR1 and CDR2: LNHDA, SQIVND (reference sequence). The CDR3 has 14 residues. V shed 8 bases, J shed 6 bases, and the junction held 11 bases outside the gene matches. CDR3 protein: CASFNTGGIPEAFF. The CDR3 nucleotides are TGTGCCAGTTTTAACACAGGGGGGATCCCTGAAGCTTTCTTT.

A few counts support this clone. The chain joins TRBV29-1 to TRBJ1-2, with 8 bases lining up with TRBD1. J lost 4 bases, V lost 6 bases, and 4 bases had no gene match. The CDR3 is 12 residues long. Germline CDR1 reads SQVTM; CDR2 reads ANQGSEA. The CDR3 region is CSVRQGSYGYTF. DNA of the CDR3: TGCAGCGTCCGACAGGGGAGCTATGGCTACACCTTC. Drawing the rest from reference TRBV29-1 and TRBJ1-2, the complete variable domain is SAVISQKPSRDICQRGTSLTIQCQVDSQVTMMFWYRQQPGQSLTLIATANQGSEATYESGFVIDKFPISRPNLTFSTLTVSNMSPEDSSIYLCSVRQGSYGYTFGSGTRLTVV.